This record covers a single T cell receptor beta chain. The trim removed 2 bases at V and 7 bases at J, leaving 6 bases unmatched. CDR1 is MDHEN, CDR2 SYDVKM, per germline. The CDR3 extends over 15 amino acids. The data stem from a study of OX40 agonist ivuxolimab in advanced cancers. Study background: With ivuxolimab, an agonistic anti-OX40 (CD134) antibody, patients were treated. Administration of intravenous ivuxolimab to patients occurred every 2 weeks at 0.01 to 10 mg/kg. Patients with prior anti-PD-1, anti-PD-L1 or anti-CTLA-4 therapy were eligible; 40% had some.

Sequenced by immunoSEQ multiplex PCR; TCRdb stores in-frame clones only, minus some. The data contain around 57,000 clones, 80% to 90% of them singletons. The sequence was obtained from an adult with an advanced solid tumor such as melanoma, head and neck, liver or kidney cancer. Sample: CD4+ or CD8+ T cells sorted from blood, taken in a trial of the OX40 agonist ivuxolimab. V and J are TRBV28 and TRBJ2-2, with 8 nucleotides matching TRBD1. This CDR3 reads CASSLPGGAGGELFF. The CDR3 coding sequence is TGTGCCAGCAGTTTACCAGGGGGCGCTGGCGGGGAGCTGTTTTTT.